This T cell receptor (beta chain) was retrieved from a study of breast tumors, draining lymph nodes, adjacent tissues. The table lists this clonotype with a few counts. The antigen is undetermined. Being one base from a much bigger clone, this may be a read error. TCRdb independently ran MiXCR on the multiplex PCR reads; one entry per CDR3 protein. The table includes 150,000 to 200,000 distinct CDR3 sequences, 33% detected once. The study, taken as a whole, reports: Tumor TCR diversity was below lymph nodes but above nontumor tissue. Findings are consistent with lymph node origin and intratumoral expansion of most tumor T cells.

Axillary draining lymph nodes of breast cancer patients supplied the node samples. CDR1 is DFQATT, CDR2 SNEGSKA, per germline (reference sequence). The CDR3 loop spans 13 amino acids. The sample consisted of axillary lymph node tissue. The receptor was isolated from a female donor with breast cancer. Some clones in this sample may be carry-over from other donors' samples. The V gene is TRBV20-1, the J gene TRBJ1-2; 8 nucleotides agree with TRBD1. The CDR3 nucleotides are TGCAGTGCTCAGACAGGGGAGGGGAGGGGCTACGCCTTC. Translated, it gives CSAQTGEGRGYAF.